The 28 T cell receptor beta chains in this list originate from one sample, sequenced in a study of CD8+ T cells in alopecia areata. Reverse transcription of extracted RNA yielded cDNA, which provided the sequencing template. Here immunoSEQ multiplex PCR was the method, and the copy in TCRdb shows in-frame clones only, minus some. The sample carries tens of thousands of clones, around 60% recorded once. Source material: NKG2D-high CD8+ T cells sorted from blood. Source of these receptors: a human donor with alopecia areata.

The rearrangement joins TRBV7-8 to TRBJ2-7, with unresolved D. Per germline, CDR1 SGHVS and CDR2 FQNEAQ. V was clipped by 1 base and J by 3 bases, with 10 bases between them. The CDR3 sequence is 14 residues long. The CDR3: CASSLGVLNYEQYF. DNA for the CDR3: TGTGCCAGCAGCTTAGGGGTCTTGAACTACGAGCAGTACTTC.

The chain recombines TRBV7-6 with TRBJ2-3; D is possibly TRBD1 (6 bases). This CDR3 is 18 amino acids long. V lost 5 bases to trimming and J lost 2 bases, with 23 bases between them. CDR1 and CDR2 from the germline V gene are SGHVS and FNYEAQ. CDR3 residues: CASSHPVGASTNTDTQYF. The CDR3 coding sequence is TGTGCCAGCAGCCACCCGGTGGGGGCGAGTACTAACACAGATACGCAGTATTTT.

This clone has just a few counts. V and J are TRBV5-1 and TRBJ2-3, with D perhaps matching TRBD2 (6 bases). This CDR3 comprises 15 residues. Germline CDR1 SGHRS, CDR2 YFSETQ. V was clipped by 3 bases and J by 0 bases, with 11 bases between them. For the CDR3, the DNA is TGCGCCAGCAGCTACGTCGGGAGAAGCACAGATACGCAGTATTTT. Translating it yields CASSYVGRSTDTQYF. The full variable domain, with the rest looked up from reference TRBV5-1 and TRBJ2-3, is KAGVTQTPRYLIKTRGQQVTLSCSPISGHRSVSWYQQTPGQGLQFLFEYFSETQRNKGNFPGRFSGRQFSNSRSEMNVSTLELGDSALYLCASSYVGRSTDTQYFGPGTRLTVL.

This sequence joins TRBV9 and TRBJ2-7, with D perhaps TRBD2 (6 bases). Germline V gene data show CDR1 as SGDLS and CDR2 as YYNGEE. Trimming cost V 0 bases and J 2 bases, with 9 bases left between them. The CDR3 contains 14 residues. Here the CDR3 DNA reads TGTGCCAGCAGCGTAGATAGCGGCACCTACGAGCAGTACTTC. It translates to CASSVDSGTYEQYF.

Of note for this clone: The junction does not match germline at one end; this may be a read error. The chain carries TRBV7-9 and TRBJ2-7, with D possibly matching TRBD2 (5 bases). CDR1 and CDR2 (germline): SEHNR, FQNEAQ (reference sequence). This CDR3 is built from 15 residues. CDR3 sequence reads: CASSLAYRGAREQYF. DNA for the CDR3: TGTGCCAGCAGCCTAGCCTATCGGGGAGCGCGCGAGCAGTACTTC.

The V call is TRBV7-9, the J call TRBJ2-7, with unresolved D. V was cut by 5 bases and J by 7 bases, with 9 bases left in between. In germline, CDR1 is SEHNR, CDR2 FQNEAQ (reference sequence). This CDR3 comprises 11 residues. CDR3 region: CASSLSKEQYF. As DNA, the CDR3 is TGTGCCAGCAGCCTTTCAAAGGAGCAGTACTTC. The full variable domain, rest sourced from reference TRBV7-9 and TRBJ2-7, is DTGVSQNPRHKITKRGQNVTFRCDPISEHNRLYWYRQTLGQGPEFLTYFQNEAQLEKSRLLSDRFSAERPKGSFSTLEIQRTEQGDSAMYLCASSLSKEQYFGPGTRLTVT.

In its sample, this clone was seen a few times. This rearrangement joins TRBV15 to TRBJ2-1, with 8 bases aligning to TRBD2. Germline V CDR1 and CDR2: LNHNV, YYDKDF (reference sequence). This CDR3 region has 16 residues. The ends lost 5 bases at V and 2 bases at J; junction bases unmatched: 8. CDR3 in DNA: TGTGCCACCAGCGGGGGAGCGGGAGAAACCTACAATGAGCAGTTCTTC. Amino acid sequence: CATSGGAGETYNEQFF.

The chain joins TRBV7-8 to TRBJ2-7; perhaps TRBD2 as D (6 bases). This CDR3 contains 14 residues. Germline-derived CDR1 and CDR2 are SGHVS and FQNEAQ. V was pared by 2 bases and J by 5 bases, with 13 bases between. The CDR3 coding sequence is TGTGCCAGCAGCTTACCCGGGAGACGCCACGAGCAGTACTTC. Translating it yields CASSLPGRRHEQYF.

This clone was seen more than once but under ten times. V gene TRBV7-9 combines with J gene TRBJ2-5; D is uncertain. V lost 1 base, J lost 5 bases, and 8 bases lay in between. Looked up from germline, CDR1 is SEHNR and CDR2 is FQNEAQ (reference sequence). This CDR3 region has 13 residues. The CDR3 loop reads CASSLVYGETQYF. For the CDR3, the DNA is TGTGCCAGCAGCTTAGTTTATGGGGAGACCCAGTACTTC.

This clone was counted only a few times. The chain recombines TRBV18 with TRBJ2-7; the D gene is possibly TRBD2 (5 bases). This CDR3 comprises 14 residues. V lost 2 bases, J lost 1 base, and 9 bases lay in between. Germline-derived CDR1 and CDR2 are KGHSH and LQKENI. This chain's CDR3 is CASSPEGGSYEQYF. The CDR3 DNA sequence: TGTGCCAGCTCACCAGAGGGTGGATCCTACGAGCAGTACTTC.

The CDR3 loop reads CASSIAAGLYNEQFF. The CDR3 DNA follows: TGTGCCAGTAGTATAGCGGCAGGCCTATACAATGAGCAGTTCTTC. V gene TRBV19 combines with J gene TRBJ2-1; no definite D call. The CDR3 runs to 15 residues. Trimming took off 1 base at V and 4 bases at J, with 11 bases between the two ends. Per germline, CDR1 LNHDA and CDR2 SQIVND (reference sequence).

The chain employs TRBV4-3 and TRBJ2-7; D not certain. This CDR3 is 14 amino acids long. Trimming pared 0 bases from V and 2 bases from J, leaving 8 bases between. Germline CDR1 is LGHNA and CDR2 is YSLEER. The CDR3 DNA is TGCGCCAGCAGCCAAGACGACGGCGCCTACGAGCAGTACTTC. Translating gives CASSQDDGAYEQYF.

V and J are TRBV27 and TRBJ2-2, with 7 bases fitting TRBD2. The J segment lost 4 bases and the V segment lost 7 bases, leaving 15 bases of the junction unmatched. The CDR3 contains 17 residues. Germline CDR1 MNHEY, CDR2 SMNVEV (reference sequence). CDR3 amino acids: CASKSRTSARGTGELFF. The CDR3 DNA reads TGTGCCAGCAAGTCCCGCACTAGCGCCCGGGGCACCGGGGAGCTGTTTTTT.

This clone was detected a few times. The chain recombines TRBV28 with TRBJ2-2; TRBD2 aligns across 7 bases. Per the germline V gene, CDR1 is MDHEN and CDR2 is SYDVKM. The CDR3 has 15 amino acids. Trimming removed 3 bases from V and 2 bases from J; junction bases left unmatched: 3. The CDR3 coding sequence is TGTGCCAGCAGTTTCGGCGGGAGCAACACCGGGGAGCTGTTTTTT. Translated, it gives CASSFGGSNTGELFF.

This clone was observed a handful of times. The chain uses TRBV27 and TRBJ1-1; D gene unclear. This CDR3 has 13 amino acids. The germline V gene has CDR1 MNHEY and CDR2 SMNVEV (reference sequence). V was clipped by 5 bases and J by 4 bases, with 11 bases between them. As DNA, the CDR3 is TGTGCCAGCAGTATCACGGCTAGCACTGAAGCTTTCTTT. It is translated as CASSITASTEAFF.

This clone was seen a few times. This chain connects TRBV14 to TRBJ2-3, with D perhaps given as TRBD1 or TRBD2 (5 bases each). V lost 0 bases and J 5 bases, leaving 12 bases between the germline ends. Germline values: CDR1 SGHDN, CDR2 FVKESK. The CDR3 runs 15 residues. CDR3 sequence: CASSQDSVRGDTQYF. Written as DNA, the CDR3 is TGTGCCAGCAGCCAAGATAGCGTAAGGGGAGATACGCAGTATTTT. Full variable domain (remainder filled in from reference TRBV14 and TRBJ2-3): EAGVTQFPSHSVIEKGQTVTLRCDPISGHDNLYWYRRVMGKEIKFLLHFVKESKQDESGMPNNRFLAERTGGTYSTLKVQPAELEDSGVYFCASSQDSVRGDTQYFGPGTRLTVL.

This clone came up a few times. The J gene is TRBJ2-3, the V gene TRBV7-2; D possibly corresponds to TRBD2 (5 bases). Germline V gene lookup returns CDR1 SGHTA and CDR2 FQGNSA. V was trimmed by 2 bases and J by 0 bases, leaving 9 bases between them. CDR3 length: 15 amino acids. CDR3 sequence: CASSLLAISTDTQYF. CDR3 bases: TGTGCCAGCAGCTTACTAGCCATTAGCACAGATACGCAGTATTTT.

J is TRBJ2-1 and V is TRBV7-8; D not certain. The CDR3 has 16 residues. V dropped 1 base and J dropped 6 bases, with 16 bases sitting between them. Germline V lookup: CDR1 SGHVS, CDR2 FQNEAQ. CDR3 DNA sequence: TGTGCCAGCAGCTTAGGGAACGCGACCGTTTTCAATGAGCAGTTCTTC. As protein: CASSLGNATVFNEQFF.

This CDR3 is CASKAGKQFF. The CDR3 DNA sequence: TGTGCCAGCAAGGCAGGGAAGCAGTTCTTC. V and J are TRBV7-6 and TRBJ2-1, with D possibly TRBD1 on 5 matching bases. The CDR3 totals 10 residues. Per the germline V gene, CDR1 is SGHVS and CDR2 is FNYEAQ. The germline V and J ends were trimmed by 7 bases and 11 bases, with 9 bases remaining between them.

V is TRBV9 and J is TRBJ2-7; D is undetermined. The CDR3 consists of 13 residues. CDR1 and CDR2 from the germline V gene are SGDLS and YYNGEE. V was clipped by 3 bases and J by 2 bases, with 9 bases between them. The CDR3 region is CASSEGSAYEQYF. CDR3 DNA sequence: TGTGCCAGCAGCGAAGGGTCCGCCTACGAGCAGTACTTC.

V usage is TRBV13 and J usage is TRBJ2-5; D remains unclear. Between the trimmed V and J ends, which lost 5 bases and 1 base, there was a span of 11 bases. CDR1 is PRHDT and CDR2 is FYEKMQ in the germline V gene (reference sequence). The CDR3 covers 14 residues. The CDR3 reads CASSPTPSQETQYF. The DNA for the CDR3 is TGTGCCAGCAGCCCCACCCCTTCCCAAGAGACCCAGTACTTC.

V and J are TRBV5-1 and TRBJ2-5, with 10 bases aligning to TRBD1. The J call may be incorrect, as the DNA end agrees better with TRBJ2-7. The CDR3 loop spans 14 amino acids. CDR1 is SGHRS, CDR2 YFSETQ, per germline. The CDR3 sequence is CASSSGTGEYEQYF. CDR3 DNA: TGCGCCAGCAGCTCCGGGACAGGGGAATACGAGCAGTACTTC.

This clone was picked up a small number of times. The chain employs TRBV9 and TRBJ2-2; tentative D call: TRBD2 (5 bases). Trimming took 3 bases from V and 6 from J, leaving 6 bases between them. The CDR3 sequence is 12 residues long. Germline lookup yields CDR1 SGDLS and CDR2 YYNGEE. CDR3 nucleotides: TGTGCCAGCAGCGGGACTTCCGGGGAGCTGTTTTTT. This codes for CASSGTSGELFF.

The rearrangement links TRBV4-3 to TRBJ2-5; the D is unclear. The germline CDR1 and CDR2 sequences are LGHNA and YSLEER. The CDR3 length is 13 residues. With 5 bases removed from V and 2 bases from J, the gap between germline ends came to 9 bases. CDR3 region: CASSSSGQETQYF. The CDR3 coding sequence is TGCGCCAGCAGCTCTTCAGGACAAGAGACCCAGTACTTC.

The rearrangement uses TRBV5-6 and TRBJ2-7; no definite D call. Trimming took off 0 bases at V and 3 bases at J, with 10 bases between the two ends. The CDR3 sequence is 14 residues long. Germline V CDR1 and CDR2: SGHDT, YYEEEE. DNA of the CDR3: TGTGCCAGCAGCTTGGGTGCCCCCCTCTACGAGCAGTACTTC. Amino acid sequence: CASSLGAPLYEQYF.

This rearrangement joins TRBV7-6 to TRBJ2-7; the match to TRBD2 covers 10 bases. Trimming took 6 bases from V and 5 from J; bases not matched to a gene: 7. Looked up from germline, CDR1 is SGHVS and CDR2 is FNYEAQ. This CDR3 region has 14 residues. CDR3: CASSLAGVLHEQYF. CDR3 nucleotides: TGTGCCAGCAGTCTAGCGGGAGTTCTCCACGAGCAGTACTTC.

This clone was seen more than once but under ten times. The chain is built from TRBV28 and TRBJ1-5; TRBD1 is a possible D gene (6 bases). The germline gives CDR1 MDHEN, CDR2 SYDVKM. The CDR3 contains 16 residues. Trimming took 3 bases from V and 0 from J, leaving 12 bases between them. Written as DNA, the CDR3 is TGTGCCAGCAGTTTCGACAGGTCATATAGCAATCAGCCCCAGCATTTT. Translation: CASSFDRSYSNQPQHF. The whole variable domain, remainder taken from reference TRBV28 and TRBJ1-5, is DVKVTQSSRYLVKRTGEKVFLECVQDMDHENMFWYRQDPGLGLRLIYFSYDVKMKEKGDIPEGYSVSREKKERFSLILESASTNQTSMYLCASSFDRSYSNQPQHFGDGTRLSIL.

This rearrangement joins TRBV30 to TRBJ2-1, with 9 bases fitting TRBD1. The J segment lost 8 bases and the V segment lost 1 base, leaving 3 bases of the junction unmatched. Germline assignment: CDR1 GTSNPN and CDR2 SVGIG (reference sequence). The CDR3 extends over 13 amino acids. The CDR3 bases are TGTGCCTGGAGTGAGGACAGGGGAGATGAGCAGTTCTTC. It is translated as CAWSEDRGDEQFF.